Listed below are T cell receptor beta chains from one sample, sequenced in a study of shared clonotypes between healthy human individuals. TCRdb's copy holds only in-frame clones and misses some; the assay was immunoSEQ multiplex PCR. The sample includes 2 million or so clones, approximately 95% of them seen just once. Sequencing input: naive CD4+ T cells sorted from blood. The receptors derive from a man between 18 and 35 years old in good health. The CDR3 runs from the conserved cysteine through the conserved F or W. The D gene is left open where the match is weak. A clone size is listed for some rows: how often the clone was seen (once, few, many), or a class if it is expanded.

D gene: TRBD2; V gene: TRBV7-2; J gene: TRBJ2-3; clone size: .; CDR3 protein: CASSLTSGTDTQYF; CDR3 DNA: TGTGCCAGCAGCTTAACTAGCGGCACAGATACGCAGTATTTT
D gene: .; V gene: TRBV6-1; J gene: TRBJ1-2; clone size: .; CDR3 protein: CASSEALRGDGYTF; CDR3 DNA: TGTGCCAGCAGTGAAGCGCTGAGGGGGGACGGCTACACCTTC
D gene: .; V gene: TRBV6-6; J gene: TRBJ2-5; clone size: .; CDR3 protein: CASSYSVQTQYF; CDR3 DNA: TGTGCCAGCAGTTACTCGGTCCAGACCCAGTACTTC
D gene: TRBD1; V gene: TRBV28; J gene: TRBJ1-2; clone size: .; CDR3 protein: CASSRTGPPNYGYTF; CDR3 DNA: TGTGCCAGCAGTCGGACAGGGCCCCCCAACTATGGCTACACCTTC
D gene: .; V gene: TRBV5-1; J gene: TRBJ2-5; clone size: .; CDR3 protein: CASSLGSGETQYF; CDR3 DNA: TGCGCCAGCAGCTTGGGTAGCGGAGAGACCCAGTACTTC
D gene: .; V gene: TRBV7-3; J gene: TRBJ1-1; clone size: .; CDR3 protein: CASSLTVGTGAFF; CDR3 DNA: TGTGCCAGCAGCTTAACTGTAGGAACCGGAGCTTTCTTT
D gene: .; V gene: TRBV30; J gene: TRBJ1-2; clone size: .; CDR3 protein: CAWTGDRESVRDYGYTF; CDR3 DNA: TGTGCCTGGACTGGGGACCGCGAGTCGGTCAGGGACTATGGCTACACCTTC
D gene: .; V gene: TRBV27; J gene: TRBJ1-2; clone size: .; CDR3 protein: CASSLSEGGSYTF; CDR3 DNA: TGTGCCAGCAGTTTATCGGAGGGCGGGAGCTACACCTTC
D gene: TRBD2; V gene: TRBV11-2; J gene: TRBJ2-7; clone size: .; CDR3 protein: CASSLEAGVYEQYF; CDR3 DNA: TGTGCCAGCAGCTTAGAAGCGGGAGTCTACGAGCAGTACTTC
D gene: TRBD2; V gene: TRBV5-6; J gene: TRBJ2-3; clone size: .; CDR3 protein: CASSWLAGGYTDTQYF; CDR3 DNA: TGTGCCAGCAGCTGGCTCGCGGGAGGGTACACAGATACGCAGTATTTT
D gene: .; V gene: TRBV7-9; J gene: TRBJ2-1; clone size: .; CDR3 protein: CASEEWGAVDEQFF; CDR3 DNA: TGTGCCAGCGAAGAGTGGGGGGCCGTCGATGAGCAGTTCTTC
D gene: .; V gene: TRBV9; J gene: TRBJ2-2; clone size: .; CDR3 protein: CASSARDATGELFF; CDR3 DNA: TGTGCCAGCAGCGCCCGTGACGCTACCGGGGAGCTGTTTTTT
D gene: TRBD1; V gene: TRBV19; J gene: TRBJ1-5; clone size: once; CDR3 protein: CASMGTGLGLSNQPQHF; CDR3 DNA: TGTGCCAGTATGGGGACAGGGCTGGGGTTGAGCAATCAGCCCCAGCATTTT
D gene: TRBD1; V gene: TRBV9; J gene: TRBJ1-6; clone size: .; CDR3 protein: CASSTTGDSPLHF; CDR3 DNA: TGTGCCAGCAGCACTACAGGGGACTCACCCCTCCACTTT
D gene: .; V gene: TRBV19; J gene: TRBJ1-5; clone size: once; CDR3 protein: CASSGSTGFNQPQHF; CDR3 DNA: TGTGCCAGTAGTGGATCTACAGGTTTCAATCAGCCCCAGCATTTT
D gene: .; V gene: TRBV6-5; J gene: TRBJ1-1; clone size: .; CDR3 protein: CASSAQPGEGTEAFF; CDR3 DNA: TGTGCCAGCAGTGCCCAACCGGGGGAGGGAACTGAAGCTTTCTTT
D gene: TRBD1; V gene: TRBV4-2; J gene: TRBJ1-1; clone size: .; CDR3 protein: CASSQGQVTWTEAFF; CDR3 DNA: TGTGCCAGCAGCCAGGGACAGGTTACATGGACTGAAGCTTTCTTT
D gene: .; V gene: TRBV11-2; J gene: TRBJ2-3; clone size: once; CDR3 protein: CASSREGIGGDLFTDTQYF; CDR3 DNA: TGTGCCAGCAGCCGCGAGGGTATCGGGGGCGATCTCTTTACAGATACGCAGTATTTT
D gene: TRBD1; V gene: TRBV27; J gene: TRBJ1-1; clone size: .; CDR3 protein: CASSSYLTGYAGRTEAFF; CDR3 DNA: TGTGCCAGCAGCTCTTACTTGACAGGGTACGCTGGCCGCACTGAAGCTTTCTTT
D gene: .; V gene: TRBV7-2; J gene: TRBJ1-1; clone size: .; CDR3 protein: CASSSRMANTEAFF; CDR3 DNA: TGTGCCAGCAGCTCGAGGATGGCGAACACTGAAGCTTTCTTT
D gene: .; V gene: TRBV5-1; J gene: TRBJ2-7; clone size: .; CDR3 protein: CASSLNGGSSYEQYF; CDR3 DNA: TGCGCCAGCAGCTTGAATGGGGGAAGCTCCTACGAGCAGTACTTC
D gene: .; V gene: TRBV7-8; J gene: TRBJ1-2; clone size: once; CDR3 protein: CASSLGAGLYGYTF; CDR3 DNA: TGTGCCAGCAGCTTAGGCGCGGGGCTCTATGGCTACACCTTC
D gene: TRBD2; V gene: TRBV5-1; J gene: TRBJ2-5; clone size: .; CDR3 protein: CASSSGGTTTSGQETQYF; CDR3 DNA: TGCGCCAGCAGCTCGGGGGGAACTACGACTAGCGGTCAAGAGACCCAGTACTTC
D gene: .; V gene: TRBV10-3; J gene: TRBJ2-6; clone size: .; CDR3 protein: CAISEFTSSGANVLTF; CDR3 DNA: TGTGCCATCAGTGAATTCACTAGCTCTGGGGCCAACGTCCTGACTTTC
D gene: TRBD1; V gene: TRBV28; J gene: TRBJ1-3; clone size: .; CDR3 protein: CASSPSAGGGNTIYF; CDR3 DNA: TGTGCCAGCAGTCCGTCGGCAGGGGGTGGAAACACCATATATTTT
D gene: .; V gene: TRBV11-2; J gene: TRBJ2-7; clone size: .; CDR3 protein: CASSSLAVRGEQYF; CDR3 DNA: TGTGCCAGCAGCTCCCTGGCTGTTAGGGGCGAGCAGTACTTC
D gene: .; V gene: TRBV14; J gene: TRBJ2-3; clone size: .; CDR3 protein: CASSQQGDTQYF; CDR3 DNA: TGTGCCAGCAGCCAACAGGGAGATACGCAGTATTTT
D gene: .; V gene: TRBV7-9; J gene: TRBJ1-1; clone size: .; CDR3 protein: CASSSRTLNTEAFF; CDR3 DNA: TGTGCCAGCAGCTCACGGACACTGAACACTGAAGCTTTCTTT